This record concerns one T cell receptor beta chain sequence. These data are taken from a study of T cell changes during pregnancy in multiple sclerosis. TCRdb keeps only in-frame clones here, not all; method: immunoSEQ multiplex PCR. This sample has about 85,000 clones; approximately 90% occur once, and the top ten carry about 2.5%. V was shortened by 4 bases and J by 4 bases, with 11 bases between the two germline ends. This CDR3 has 13 amino acids. Germline V gives CDR1 SGHNT, CDR2 YYREEE (reference sequence). Source: peripheral blood, taken in the first trimester of pregnancy. The TCR originated in a female donor with multiple sclerosis, enrolled in a pregnancy study. The gene calls are TRBV5-4 and TRBJ2-5, with D possibly TRBD2 on 5 matching bases. CDR3 nucleotide sequence: TGTGCCAGCAGCCCCGGACTCCGAGAGACCCAGTACTTC. Translating gives CASSPGLRETQYF.